What follows are 4 T cell receptor beta chains derived from one specimen sequenced in a study of blood T cell repertoires in COVID-19. Profiled with immunoSEQ multiplex PCR; TCRdb holds only in-frame clones, not every one. The sample has 210,000 or so clones, under 90% seen once. The sequencing sample was made of peripheral blood. These receptors originate from a woman older than 75 with active or convalescent COVID-19.

V gene TRBV5-4 combines with J gene TRBJ2-1, with 12 bases that match TRBD2. The CDR3 has 15 residues. The germline gives CDR1 SGHNT, CDR2 YYREEE (reference sequence). After removal of 4 bases from V and 4 bases from J, the junction contained 3 bases not matched to a gene. CDR3 nucleotide sequence: TGTGCCAGCAGCCAACTAGCGGGGGGATACAATGAGCAGTTCTTC. This encodes CASSQLAGGYNEQFF.

This chain connects TRBV7-9 to TRBJ1-4, with 8 bases matching TRBD1. CDR3 size: 17 residues. CDR1 is SEHNR and CDR2 is FQNEAQ in the germline V gene (reference sequence). With V trimmed by 5 bases and J by 0 bases, 8 bases remained unmatched. CDR3 nucleotides: TGTGCCAGCAGCGGGGACAGGCCGAACCCAACTAATGAAAAACTGTTTTTT. The encoded protein is CASSGDRPNPTNEKLFF. Supplemented by reference TRBV7-9 and TRBJ1-4, the full variable domain reads DTGVSQNPRHKITKRGQNVTFRCDPISEHNRLYWYRQTLGQGPEFLTYFQNEAQLEKSRLLSDRFSAERPKGSFSTLEIQRTEQGDSAMYLCASSGDRPNPTNEKLFFGSGTQLSVL.

This chain links TRBV10-3 with TRBJ1-1, with TRBD1 matching over 7 bases. This CDR3 comprises 14 residues. J gave up 1 base and V 6 bases, and 5 bases lay outside the gene matches. Germline V gene data show CDR1 as ENHRY and CDR2 as SYGVKD. CDR3 sequence reads: CAIRTGTENTEAFF. CDR3 nucleotide sequence: TGTGCCATCAGAACCGGGACAGAGAACACTGAAGCTTTCTTT.

The V gene is TRBV7-6, the J gene TRBJ1-4; D possibly corresponds to TRBD1 (6 bases). CDR3 length: 16 residues. Between the trimmed V and J ends, which lost 4 bases and 0 bases, there was a span of 12 bases. Looked up from germline, CDR1 is SGHVS and CDR2 is FNYEAQ. The CDR3 DNA is TGTGCCAGCAGCTCTCGTGGGGGCACAACTAATGAAAAACTGTTTTTT. It codes for CASSSRGGTTNEKLFF.